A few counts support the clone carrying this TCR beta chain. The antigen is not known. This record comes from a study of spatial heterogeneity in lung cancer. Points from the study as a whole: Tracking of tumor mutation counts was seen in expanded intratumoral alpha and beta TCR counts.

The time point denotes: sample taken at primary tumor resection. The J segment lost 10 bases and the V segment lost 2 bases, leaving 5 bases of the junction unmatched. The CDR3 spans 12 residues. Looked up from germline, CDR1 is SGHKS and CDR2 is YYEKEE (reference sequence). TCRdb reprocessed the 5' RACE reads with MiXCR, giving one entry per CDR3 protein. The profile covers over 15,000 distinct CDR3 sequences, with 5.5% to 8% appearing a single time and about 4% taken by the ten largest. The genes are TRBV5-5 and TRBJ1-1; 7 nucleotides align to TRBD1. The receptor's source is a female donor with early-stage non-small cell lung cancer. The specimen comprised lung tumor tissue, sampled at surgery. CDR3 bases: TGTGCCAGCAGCTTAGGGACAGTGTCAGCTTTCTTT. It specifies CASSLGTVSAFF.